Listed here is a single TCR beta chain. This sample is part of a study of cytomegalovirus exposure and HLA in healthy donors. PCR was performed using 60 Vbeta and 13 Jbeta primers. Sequenced by immunoSEQ multiplex PCR; TCRdb stores in-frame clones only, minus some. The sample shows around 40,000 clones, roughly 82% of them seen only once. The CDR3 is 16 amino acids. Germline-derived CDR1 and CDR2 are LGHNA and YSLEER. The V and J ends lost 0 bases and 4 bases, in that order; junction bases with no gene match: 9. The sequence was collected from a young woman in good health and CMV-seropositive. The J gene is TRBJ2-7, the V gene TRBV4-3, with 7 bases fitting TRBD2. Sequences were obtained from PBMCs. This chain's CDR3 is CASSQDRSGIRYEQYF. The CDR3 nucleotides read TGCGCCAGCAGCCAAGATCGGAGCGGGATTAGGTACGAGCAGTACTTC.